The 2 T cell receptor beta chains below were found in one sample sequenced in a study of blood T cell repertoires in COVID-19. The protocol was immunoSEQ multiplex PCR, while the TCRdb copy is restricted to in-frame clones and leaves out a portion. Of over 600,000 clones listed, 75% to 90% are singletons. What was sequenced was peripheral blood. Every receptor here comes from a woman aged 18-29 years with acute or convalescent COVID-19.

The chain has TRBV6-2 or TRBV6-3 and TRBJ1-2, with D unclear. The V end was cut by 5 bases, the J end by 3 bases, with 7 bases between. The CDR3 length is 12 residues. Germline V gene sequence: CDR1 MNHEY, CDR2 SVGEGT. CDR3 nucleotides: TGTGCCAGCAGTATCTCCGACTATGGCTACACCTTC. As protein: CASSISDYGYTF.

The chain joins TRBV19 to TRBJ1-3, with 7 bases that match TRBD1. CDR1 is LNHDA and CDR2 is SQIVND in the germline V gene (reference sequence). The trim removed 3 bases at V and 4 bases at J, leaving 6 bases unmatched. CDR3 length: 15 residues. CDR3 nucleotide sequence: TGTGCCAGTAGTATGCTTCAGACAGGGGGAAACACCATATATTTT. Translation: CASSMLQTGGNTIYF.